This TCR beta chain was captured in a study of T and B cells in COVID-19 patients. Study findings and constraints: Patients with COVID-19 reportedly showed strongly skewed T cell receptor beta variable and joining gene usage.

TRB was amplified from about 250-500 ng of blood genomic DNA. With regard to this clonotype: Its antigen is as yet unknown. At one end, the junction sequence differs from germline, possibly due to a read error.

BIOMED2 TRB-A/B primer pools were used in multiplex TRB PCR. TCRdb re-called the multiplex PCR reads through MiXCR, storing one row per CDR3 protein. The data show over 10,000 distinct CDR3 sequences, just under 30% seen once. There are 19 residues in the CDR3. CDR1 and CDR2 from the germline V gene are MNHEY and SVGAGI. The V call is TRBV6-5, the J call TRBJ2-3; 9 bases match TRBD2. The sequence derives from a human donor who had recovered from COVID-19. Sequencing input: blood. This CDR3 is CVSSYPSPGSGREADTQYF. The DNA of the CDR3 is TGTGTCAGCAGTTATCCATCCCCGGGTAGCGGGAGAGAGGCAGATACGCAGTATTTT.